This TCR beta chain was recovered during a study of T-cell reconstitution after alpha-beta-depleted transplantation in children. The study's findings and limits: Several hundred graft clones that had expanded were reportedly the source of alpha-beta T cells about two months after transplant. T-cell counts and diversity were attributed mostly to newly produced T cells one year after transplant. Surviving recipient T cells and thymic progenitors produced the high day-60 TCRbeta diversity seen in some patients.

Per germline, CDR1 SGHTA and CDR2 FQGNSA. CDR3 length: 15 residues. V lost 5 bases, J lost 2 bases, and 13 bases lay in between. Construction of the TCRbeta library involved unique molecular identifiers. TCRdb independently ran MiXCR on the PCR reads; one entry per CDR3 protein. The table shows fewer than 700,000 distinct CDR3 sequences, with under 25% occurring only once. This clonotype was counted between two and nine times. The antigen remains undetermined. The source was PBMCs, mostly from graft donor cells, collected 360 days after TCRalphabeta/CD19-depleted stem cell transplant. This TCR came from a boy under two years old who had a stem cell transplant for acute myeloid leukemia, so the T cells may come from the graft donor. The V gene is TRBV7-2, the J gene TRBJ2-1, with D possibly TRBD2 on 6 matching bases. CDR3: CASSAGLPTYNEQFF. Here the CDR3 DNA reads TGTGCCAGCAGCGCGGGACTCCCGACCTACAATGAGCAGTTCTTC.